These 16 T cell receptor beta chains share one sample of origin, sequenced in a study of blood T cell repertoires in COVID-19. Sequencing used immunoSEQ multiplex PCR; TCRdb keeps in-frame clones, though not all of them. This table holds about 440,000 clones, 70% to 90% found once. The sample consisted of PBMCs or T cells enriched from blood (not recorded which). The receptors derive from a woman in her late teens or twenties with acute COVID-19.

The chain uses TRBV5-3 and TRBJ2-3; D not certain. TRBV5-3 is an open reading frame whose function is uncertain. The V gene lost 10 bases and the J gene lost 6 bases, with 12 bases spanning the gap. CDR3 size: 11 residues. CDR3 in amino acids: CALCLSDTQYF. The CDR3 nucleotides read TGTGCCCTTTGCTTGAGTGATACGCAGTATTTT.

The chain links TRBV7-9 to TRBJ2-2, with a tentative D call TRBD1 (6 bases). Trimming left V 2 bases short and J 9 bases short, with 16 bases between. The germline CDR1 and CDR2 sequences are SEHNR and FQNEAQ (reference sequence). The CDR3 runs to 15 residues. The CDR3 loop is CASSLLGQKTRELFF. The CDR3, as DNA: TGTGCCAGCAGCTTACTGGGACAAAAGACGAGGGAGCTGTTTTTT.

There are a few counts of this clone. The chain has TRBV7-9 and TRBJ1-5; tentative D call: TRBD1 (5 bases). Trimming cost V 1 base and J 7 bases, with 8 bases left between them. The CDR3 is 13 residues long. CDR1 and CDR2 (germline): SEHNR, FQNEAQ (reference sequence). The CDR3: CASSLERGQPQHF. CDR3 DNA: TGTGCCAGCAGCTTAGAGCGGGGGCAGCCCCAGCATTTT.

The rearrangement links TRBV11-1 to TRBJ2-4; no definite D call. This CDR3 has 12 residues. Trimming took 0 bases from V and 8 from J, leaving 5 bases between them. Germline V CDR1 and CDR2: SGHAT, FQDESV (reference sequence). The CDR3 DNA sequence: TGTGCCAGCAGCTTAGCAACGGACATTCAGTACTTC. Its protein is CASSLATDIQYF.

This clone was seen just once. The rearrangement joins TRBV12-5 to TRBJ1-5; tentative D call: TRBD1 (5 bases). V lost 6 bases, J lost 0 bases, and 12 bases lay in between. This CDR3 spans 15 amino acids. Germline assignment: CDR1 LGHNT and CDR2 FRNRAP. CDR3: CASGVGLNSNQPQHF. Here the CDR3 DNA reads TGTGCTAGTGGGGTGGGACTGAATAGCAATCAGCCCCAGCATTTT.

The gene calls are TRBV10-2 and TRBJ2-1; D gene uncertain. Trimming cost V 7 bases and J 0 bases, with 10 bases left between them. The CDR3 spans 14 residues. CDR1 and CDR2 (germline): WSHSY, SAAADI. The CDR3 DNA sequence: TGCGCCAGCAACCCTAGTAGCTCCTACAATGAGCAGTTCTTC. It specifies CASNPSSSYNEQFF.

The V call is TRBV4-3, the J call TRBJ1-2; D may be TRBD1 (5 bases). V was pared by 4 bases and J by 2 bases, with 14 bases between. Germline loops: CDR1 LGHNA, CDR2 YSLEER. CDR3 length: 15 residues. In nucleotides, the CDR3 is TGCGCCAGCAGCCGTCATGCGGGGGACAACTATGGCTACACCTTC. Amino acids: CASSRHAGDNYGYTF.

The chain joins TRBV5-4 to TRBJ1-1, with 10 bases lining up with TRBD1. CDR3 length: 16 residues. V was pared by 4 bases and J by 3 bases, with 9 bases of the junction left unmatched. Germline loops: CDR1 SGHNT, CDR2 YYREEE (reference sequence). The CDR3 spells CASSTGQGVFDTEAFF. The CDR3 nucleotides are TGTGCCAGCAGCACTGGACAGGGGGTTTTTGACACTGAAGCTTTCTTT.

The genes are TRBV7-9 and TRBJ1-2; 7 bases are a match to TRBD1. The junction had 3 bases not matched to a gene; V was cut back by 2 bases and J by 0 bases. This CDR3 region has 15 residues. The germline CDR1 and CDR2 sequences are SEHNR and FQNEAQ (reference sequence). The CDR3 nucleotides read TGTGCCAGCAGCTTATCTGACAGGGCTAACTATGGCTACACCTTC. Translating it yields CASSLSDRANYGYTF.

In its sample, this clone was seen a few times. The rearrangement joins TRBV5-1 to TRBJ2-5; 11 bases are a match to TRBD2. The CDR3 length is 15 residues. The V and J ends lost 4 bases and 4 bases, in that order; junction bases with no gene match: 6. Germline loops: CDR1 SGHRS, CDR2 YFSETQ. The CDR3 loop reads CASSPGLAARETQYF. The CDR3 DNA reads TGCGCCAGCAGCCCGGGACTAGCGGCAAGAGAGACCCAGTACTTC.

V usage is TRBV19 and J usage is TRBJ1-1; D is undetermined. The CDR3 totals 11 residues. Trimming stripped 0 bases from V and 14 bases from J, with 10 bases between. Germline V CDR1 and CDR2: LNHDA, SQIVND (reference sequence). The CDR3 sequence: CASSIDFAQFF. CDR3 DNA: TGTGCCAGTAGTATAGATTTCGCACAATTCTTT.

V is TRBV28 and J is TRBJ2-7, with D perhaps matching TRBD2 (6 bases). The CDR3 sequence is 17 residues long. Trimming took 8 bases from V and 11 from J, leaving 34 bases between them. The V gene's germline CDR1 is MDHEN and CDR2 SYDVKM. CDR3 nucleotides: TGTGCCAGCGGCAGGAGAGCGGGTTTCGGGACCACGCCAGGAAAGTACTTC. Amino acids: CASGRRAGFGTTPGKYF.

The chain has TRBV10-3 and TRBJ1-2, with D unresolved. Germline V gene lookup returns CDR1 ENHRY and CDR2 SYGVKD. V was shortened by 8 bases and J by 3 bases, with 13 bases between the two germline ends. This CDR3 has 13 residues. CDR3 loop: CAIGGGSDYGYTF. CDR3 bases: TGTGCCATCGGAGGAGGGTCCGACTATGGCTACACCTTC.

The V gene is TRBV5-6, the J gene TRBJ2-3; tentative D call: TRBD1 (6 bases). The CDR3 totals 14 residues. The ends were cut back, 4 bases at V and 5 bases at J, with 14 bases in the middle. Germline CDR1 SGHDT, CDR2 YYEEEE. This CDR3 reads CASSHYRARDTQYF. CDR3 DNA sequence: TGTGCCAGCAGCCACTACAGGGCTCGAGATACGCAGTATTTT.

The chain uses TRBV14 and TRBJ1-2; TRBD1 aligns across 12 bases. Trimming removed 4 bases from V and 2 bases from J; junction bases left unmatched: 5. This CDR3 contains 16 residues. Germline V gene sequence: CDR1 SGHDN, CDR2 FVKESK. CDR3 sequence reads: CASSPGQGANNYGYTF. The CDR3 region has the DNA TGTGCCAGCAGCCCGGGACAGGGGGCCAACAACTATGGCTACACCTTC.

V gene TRBV15 combines with J gene TRBJ1-1; 7 positions agree with TRBD1. CDR1 LNHNV and CDR2 YYDKDF come from the germline V gene (reference sequence). The CDR3 totals 16 residues. With V trimmed by 3 bases and J by 7 bases, 14 bases remained unmatched. The CDR3 nucleotides read TGTGCCACCAGCAGGACAGGGCTTAACATTTGGAATGAAGCTTTCTTT. This translates into CATSRTGLNIWNEAFF.